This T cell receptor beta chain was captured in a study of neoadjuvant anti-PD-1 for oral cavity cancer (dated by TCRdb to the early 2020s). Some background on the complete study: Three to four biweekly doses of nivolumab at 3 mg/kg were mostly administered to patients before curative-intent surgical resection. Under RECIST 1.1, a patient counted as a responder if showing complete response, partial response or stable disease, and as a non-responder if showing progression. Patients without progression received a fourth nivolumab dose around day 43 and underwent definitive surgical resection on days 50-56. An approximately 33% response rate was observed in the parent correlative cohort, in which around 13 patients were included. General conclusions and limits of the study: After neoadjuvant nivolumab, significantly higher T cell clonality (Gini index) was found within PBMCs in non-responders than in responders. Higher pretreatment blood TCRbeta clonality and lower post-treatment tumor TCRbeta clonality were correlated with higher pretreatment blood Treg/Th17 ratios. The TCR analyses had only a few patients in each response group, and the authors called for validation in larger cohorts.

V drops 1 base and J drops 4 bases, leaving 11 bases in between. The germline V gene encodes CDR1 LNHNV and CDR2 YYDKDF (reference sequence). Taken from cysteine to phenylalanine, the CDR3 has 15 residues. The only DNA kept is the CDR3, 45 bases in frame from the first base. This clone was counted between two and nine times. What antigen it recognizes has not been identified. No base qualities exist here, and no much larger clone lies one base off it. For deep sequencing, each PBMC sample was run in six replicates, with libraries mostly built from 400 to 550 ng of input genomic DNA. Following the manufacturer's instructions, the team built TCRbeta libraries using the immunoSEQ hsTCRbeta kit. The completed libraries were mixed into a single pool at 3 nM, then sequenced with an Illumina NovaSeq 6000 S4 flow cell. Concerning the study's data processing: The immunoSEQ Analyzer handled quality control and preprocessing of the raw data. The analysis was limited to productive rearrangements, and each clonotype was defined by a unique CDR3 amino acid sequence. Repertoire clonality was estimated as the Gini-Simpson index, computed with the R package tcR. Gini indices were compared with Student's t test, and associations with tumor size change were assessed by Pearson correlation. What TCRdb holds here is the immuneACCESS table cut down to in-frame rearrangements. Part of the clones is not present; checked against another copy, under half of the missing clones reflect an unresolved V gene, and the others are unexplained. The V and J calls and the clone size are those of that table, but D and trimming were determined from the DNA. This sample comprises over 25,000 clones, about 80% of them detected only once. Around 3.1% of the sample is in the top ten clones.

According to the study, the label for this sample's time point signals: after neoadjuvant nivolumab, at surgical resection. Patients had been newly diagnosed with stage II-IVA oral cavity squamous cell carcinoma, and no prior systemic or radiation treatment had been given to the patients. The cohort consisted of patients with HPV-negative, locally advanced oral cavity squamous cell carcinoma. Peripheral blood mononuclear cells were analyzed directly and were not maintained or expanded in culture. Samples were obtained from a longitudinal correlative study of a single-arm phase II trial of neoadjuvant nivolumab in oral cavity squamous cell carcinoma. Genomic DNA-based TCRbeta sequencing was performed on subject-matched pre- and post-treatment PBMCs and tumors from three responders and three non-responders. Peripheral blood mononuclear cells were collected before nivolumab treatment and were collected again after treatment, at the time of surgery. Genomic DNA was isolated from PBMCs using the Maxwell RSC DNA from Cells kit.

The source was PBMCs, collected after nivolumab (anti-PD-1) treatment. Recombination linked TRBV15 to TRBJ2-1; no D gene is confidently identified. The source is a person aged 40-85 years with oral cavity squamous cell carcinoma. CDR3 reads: CATSRGLSSYNEQFF. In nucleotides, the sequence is TGTGCCACCAGCAGAGGGTTATCCTCGTACAATGAGCAGTTCTTC. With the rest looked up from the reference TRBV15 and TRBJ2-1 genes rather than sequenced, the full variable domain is DAMVIQNPRYQVTQFGKPVTLSCSQTLNHNVMYWYQQKSSQAPKLLFHYYDKDFNNEADTPDNFQSRRPNTSFCFLDIRSPGLGDTAMYLCATSRGLSSYNEQFFGPGTRLTVL.